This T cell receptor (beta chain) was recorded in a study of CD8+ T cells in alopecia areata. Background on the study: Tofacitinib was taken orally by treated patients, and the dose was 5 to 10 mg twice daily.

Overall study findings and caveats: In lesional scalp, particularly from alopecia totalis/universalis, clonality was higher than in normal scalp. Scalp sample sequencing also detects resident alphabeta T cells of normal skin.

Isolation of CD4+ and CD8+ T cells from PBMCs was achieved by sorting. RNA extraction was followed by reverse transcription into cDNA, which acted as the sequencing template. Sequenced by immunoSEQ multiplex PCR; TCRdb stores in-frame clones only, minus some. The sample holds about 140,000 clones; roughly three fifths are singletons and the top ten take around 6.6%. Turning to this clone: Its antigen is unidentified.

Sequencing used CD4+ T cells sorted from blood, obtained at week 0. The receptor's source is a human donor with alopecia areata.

CDR3 in amino acids: CASSLALGANVLTF. The CDR3 DNA reads TGTGCCAGCAGCTTAGCATTGGGAGCCAACGTCCTGACTTTC. This chain uses TRBV7-2 with TRBJ2-6; D is unclear. The CDR3 has 14 residues. Germline V lookup: CDR1 SGHTA, CDR2 FQGNSA. Trimming pared 0 bases from V and 7 bases from J, leaving 7 bases between.